A single sample is the source of the 15 T cell receptor beta chains below, sequenced in a study of prognosis after radiotherapy for stage I lung cancer. TCR beta CDR3 was amplified from genomic DNA by two-round multiplex PCR. Used in first-round PCR were primers specific to each TRBV and TRBJ gene. TCRdb processed the multiplex PCR reads anew with MiXCR; each CDR3 protein has one entry. The sample has under 75,000 distinct CDR3 sequences; around a quarter are singletons. The sequencing used PBMCs, collected before or after stereotactic body radiation therapy (not recorded which). These receptors were collected from a donor over 45 with non-small cell lung cancer.

Concerning this clonotype itself: This is likely an artifact of a read error, given a far larger clone one base away. The chain links TRBV6-5 to TRBJ1-1, with a tentative D call TRBD1 (5 bases). The germline gives CDR1 MNHEY, CDR2 SVGAGI. CDR3 length: 20 amino acids. The CDR3 spells CASSYSISGPGPQRSGESFF. DNA for the CDR3: TGTGCCAGCAGTTACTCGATTTCGGGGCCCGGGCCTCAGAGGTCTGGTGAATCTTTCTTT.

At least ten counts were recorded for this clonotype. This chain links TRBV20-1 with TRBJ1-3, with D uncertain. Germline V gene lookup returns CDR1 DFQATT and CDR2 SNEGSKA (reference sequence). V dropped 4 bases and J dropped 4 bases, with 5 bases sitting between them. The length of the CDR3 is 11 residues. The CDR3: CSAKTGNTIYF. CDR3 nucleotide sequence: TGCAGTGCTAAGACAGGAAACACCATATATTTT.

The chain links TRBV18 to TRBJ1-3; D ambiguous. Germline V gene sequence: CDR1 KGHSH, CDR2 LQKENI. CDR3 length: 13 residues. Trimming removed 3 bases at V and 3 bases at J, with 6 bases between. CDR3 bases: TGTGCCAGCTCACCGACCTATGGAAACACCATATATTTT. Protein sequence: CASSPTYGNTIYF.

There are many counts of this clonotype. CDR3 in DNA: TGTGCCAGCACCGTGGGACAGGGGTCCCAAGAGACCCAGTACTTC. It encodes CASTVGQGSQETQYF. V gene TRBV11-1 combines with J gene TRBJ2-5, with 10 positions matching TRBD1. The V and J ends lost 7 bases and 1 base, in that order; junction bases with no gene match: 6. The CDR3 sequence is 15 residues long. Germline-derived CDR1 and CDR2 are SGHAT and FQDESV (reference sequence).

To note about this clonotype: A clone one base away is much larger, so this may be a read error. This chain connects TRBV19 to TRBJ2-2; D remains unclear. The CDR3 loop spans 13 amino acids. Per the germline V gene, CDR1 is LNHDA and CDR2 is SQIVND (reference sequence). V gave up 8 bases and J gave up 2 bases, with 9 bases separating them. CDR3 residues: CASGHENTGELFF. CDR3 nucleotides: TGTGCCAGTGGCCACGAAAACACCGGGGAGCTGTTTTTT.

This clonotype has a count of ten or more. The J gene is TRBJ2-3, the V gene TRBV19, with TRBD2 as a possible D gene (5 bases). CDR3 length equals 12 residues. The V end lost 10 bases, the J end lost 6 bases, and 14 bases lay between the germline ends. CDR1 is LNHDA and CDR2 is SQIVND in the germline V gene (reference sequence). This chain's CDR3 is CATGGISDTQYF. CDR3 coding DNA: TGTGCCACCGGAGGCATCTCGGATACGCAGTATTTT.

This clonotype was detected ten times or more. V and J are TRBV12-3 or TRBV12-4 and TRBJ1-3; tentatively, D is TRBD1 (5 bases). Deletions cut 6 bases from V and 0 bases from J, with 12 bases between. The CDR3 totals 15 residues. CDR3: CASRYRSNSGNTIYF. In DNA form, the CDR3 reads TGTGCCAGCAGGTACAGGTCCAACTCTGGAAACACCATATATTTT.

Comments on this clonotype: A much larger clone sits a single nucleotide away, making a read error possible. The V gene is TRBV20-1, the J gene TRBJ2-7, with TRBD2 identical over 13 bases. This CDR3 contains 13 residues. From germline, CDR1 is DFQATT and CDR2 SNEGSKA (reference sequence). V lost 5 bases to trimming and J lost 6 bases; unmatched junction nucleotides: 4. The CDR3 sequence is CSALLAGGSEQYF. The CDR3 DNA reads TGCAGTGCTTTACTAGCGGGGGGGAGCGAGCAGTACTTC.

In its sample, this clonotype was seen many times. The chain has TRBV9 and TRBJ2-1; TRBD2 aligns across 7 bases. The length of the CDR3 is 14 residues. The germline V gene has CDR1 SGDLS and CDR2 YYNGEE. Losses at the gene ends were 1 base for V and 8 bases for J; bases not matched to a gene: 6. In nucleotides, the CDR3 is TGTGCCAGCAGCGTACTTAGCGGGCAAGATGAGCAGTTCTTC. Its translation: CASSVLSGQDEQFF.

Concerning this clonotype: A clone one base away is much larger, so this may be a read error. The chain combines TRBV3-1 with TRBJ1-6; D is unresolved. The ends were cut back, 0 bases at V and 6 bases at J, with 9 bases in the middle. Germline V gene data show CDR1 as LGHDT and CDR2 as YNNKEL (reference sequence). This CDR3 has 15 residues. This chain's CDR3 is CASSQDLTSNSPLHF. In nucleotides, the CDR3 is TGTGCCAGCAGCCAAGATCTGACCAGTAATTCACCCCTCCACTTT.

This clonotype was picked up many times. V gene TRBV12-3 or TRBV12-4 combines with J gene TRBJ2-1; a weak D match, TRBD1 (5 bases). The V gene lost 6 bases and the J gene lost 2 bases, with 8 bases spanning the gap. The CDR3 is 13 amino acids. The CDR3 reads CASRPTAYNEQFF. The CDR3 DNA reads TGTGCCAGCAGGCCGACAGCCTACAATGAGCAGTTCTTC.

This clonotype is a singleton in its sample. V is TRBV20-1 and J is TRBJ2-7; 9 bases match TRBD2. The junction had 12 bases not matched to a gene; V was cut back by 3 bases and J by 6 bases. This CDR3 is 15 amino acids long. Germline CDR1 DFQATT, CDR2 SNEGSKA (reference sequence). CDR3 bases: TGCAGTGCTAGGGGGGGGGCCCTAGCGGGGTTCGAGCAGTACTTC. It codes for CSARGGALAGFEQYF.

This clonotype has ten or more counts. The V gene is TRBV6-1, the J gene TRBJ1-6, with TRBD1 matching over 9 bases. Germline values: CDR1 MNHNS, CDR2 SASEGT. The CDR3 is 16 amino acids. With 6 bases clipped from V and 6 bases from J, the junction kept 9 bases outside the gene matches. This CDR3 reads CASRRLTGGSNSPLHF. CDR3 nucleotides: TGTGCCAGCAGACGCCTTACAGGGGGCAGTAATTCACCCCTCCACTTT.

This clonotype occurred many times. The chain uses TRBV20-1 and TRBJ2-2; 11 bases line up with TRBD2. Germline loops: CDR1 DFQATT, CDR2 SNEGSKA (reference sequence). CDR3 length: 18 amino acids. Trimming cost V 3 bases and J 2 bases; bases outside gene matches: 11. The CDR3 protein is CSASNLGLAGGNTGELFF. The CDR3, as DNA: TGCAGTGCTAGTAATCTGGGGCTAGCGGGGGGCAACACCGGGGAGCTGTTTTTT.

This clonotype was observed many times. The chain employs TRBV6-5 and TRBJ1-2; possibly TRBD1 for D (6 bases). This CDR3 is 14 amino acids long. Germline CDR1 and CDR2: MNHEY and SVGAGI. With 3 bases removed from V and 5 bases from J, the gap between germline ends came to 13 bases. The CDR3 sequence is CASSYTSGTYGYTF. The CDR3 bases are TGTGCCAGCAGTTATACCTCCGGGACATATGGCTACACCTTC.